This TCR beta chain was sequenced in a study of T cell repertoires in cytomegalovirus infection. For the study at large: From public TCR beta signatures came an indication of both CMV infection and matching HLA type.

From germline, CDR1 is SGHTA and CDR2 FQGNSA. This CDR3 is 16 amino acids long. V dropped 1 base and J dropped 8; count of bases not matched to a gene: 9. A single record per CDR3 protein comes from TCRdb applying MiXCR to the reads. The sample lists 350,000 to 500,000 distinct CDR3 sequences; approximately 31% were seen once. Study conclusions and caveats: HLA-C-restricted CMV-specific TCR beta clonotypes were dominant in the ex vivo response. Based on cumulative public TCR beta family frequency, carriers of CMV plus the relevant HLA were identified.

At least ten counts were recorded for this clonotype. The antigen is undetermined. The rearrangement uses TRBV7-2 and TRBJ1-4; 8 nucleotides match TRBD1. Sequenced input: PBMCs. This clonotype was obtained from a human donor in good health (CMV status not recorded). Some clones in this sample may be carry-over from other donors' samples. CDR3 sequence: CASSLGRQGIGEKLFF. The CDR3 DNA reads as TGTGCCAGCAGCTTAGGTCGACAGGGGATAGGCGAAAAACTGTTTTTT.